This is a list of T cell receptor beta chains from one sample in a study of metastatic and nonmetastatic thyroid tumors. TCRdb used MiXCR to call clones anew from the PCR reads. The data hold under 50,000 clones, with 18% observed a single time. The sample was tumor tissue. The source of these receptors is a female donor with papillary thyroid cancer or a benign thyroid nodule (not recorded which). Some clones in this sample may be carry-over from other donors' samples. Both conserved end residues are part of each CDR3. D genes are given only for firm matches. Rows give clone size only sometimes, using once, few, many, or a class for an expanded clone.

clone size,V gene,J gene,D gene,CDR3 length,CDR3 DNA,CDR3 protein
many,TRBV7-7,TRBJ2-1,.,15,TGTGCTAGCAGCTCCCTCCTAGGTCCCCTCAATGAGCAGTTCTTC,CASSSLLGPLNEQFF
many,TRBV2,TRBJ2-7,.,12,TGTGCCAGCAAGGACGGACCCTACGAGCAGTACTTC,CASKDGPYEQYF
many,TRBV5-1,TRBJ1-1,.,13,TGCGCCAGCAGCTTCGAAGGTGCCACTGAAGCTTTCTTT,CASSFEGATEAFF
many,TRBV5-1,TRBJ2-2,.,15,TGCGCCAGCAGCTTGCGGACACGGAACACCGGGGAGCTGTTTTTT,CASSLRTRNTGELFF
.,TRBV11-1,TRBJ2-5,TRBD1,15,TGTGCCAGCAGCTTTACAGGGGGAGTACAGGAGACCCAGTACTTC,CASSFTGGVQETQYF
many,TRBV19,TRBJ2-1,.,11,TGTGCCAGTAGTATAGGGGTTGAGCAGTTCTTC,CASSIGVEQFF
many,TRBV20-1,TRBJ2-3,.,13,TGCAGCTTCCCGGGGGAGGCTCCCTCTACCCAGTATTTT,CSFPGEAPSTQYF
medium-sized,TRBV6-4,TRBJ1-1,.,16,TGTGCCAGCAGCAAAGAGAGATTAGGACTGGGCACTGAAGCTTTCTTT,CASSKERLGLGTEAFF
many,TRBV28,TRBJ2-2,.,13,TGTGCCAGCAGTTTGGGGGGCACCGGGGAGCTGTTTTTT,CASSLGGTGELFF
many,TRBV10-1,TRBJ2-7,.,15,TGCGCCAGCAGTGAAGAGGGGGTGCCCTCCTACGAGCAGTACTTC,CASSEEGVPSYEQYF
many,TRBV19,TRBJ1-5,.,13,TGTGCCAGTAGTATTGGGGGGGTCAGGCCCCAGCATTTT,CASSIGGVRPQHF
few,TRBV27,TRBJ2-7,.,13,TGTGCCAGCAGTTCTGGACCTACCTACGAGCATTACTTC,CASSSGPTYEHYF
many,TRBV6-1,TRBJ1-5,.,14,TGTGCCAGCAGTGAATCATGGGACAATCAGCCCCAGCATTTT,CASSESWDNQPQHF
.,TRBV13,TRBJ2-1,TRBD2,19,TGTGCCAGCAGCCGAGGGACTAGCGGCATATTAAGCTCCTACAATGAGCAGTTCTTC,CASSRGTSGILSSYNEQFF
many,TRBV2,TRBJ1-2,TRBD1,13,TGTGCCACCAAAGGTCGGGACAGGGTGGGTTACACCTTC,CATKGRDRVGYTF
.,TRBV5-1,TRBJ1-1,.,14,TGCGCCAGCAGCTTGGATAGCGGCCGGACTGAAGCTTTCTTT,CASSLDSGRTEAFF
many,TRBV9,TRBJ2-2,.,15,TGTGCCAGCAGCGTAGCCTTAATGAACACCGGGGAGCTGTTTTTT,CASSVALMNTGELFF
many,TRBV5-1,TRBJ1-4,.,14,TGCGCCAGCAGCTTCACAGGGTTCTATGAAAAACTGTTTTTT,CASSFTGFYEKLFF
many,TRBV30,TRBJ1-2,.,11,TGTGCCTGGAGTGCTGGATATGGCTACACCTTC,CAWSAGYGYTF
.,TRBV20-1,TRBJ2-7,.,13,TGCAGTGCTAGAGTAGCAGGGAGAGTCGAGCAGTACTTC,CSARVAGRVEQYF
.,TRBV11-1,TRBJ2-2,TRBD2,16,TGTGCCAGCAGTTTATCCCTAGCGGTCGTCAGAGGGGAGCTGTTTTTT,CASSLSLAVVRGELFF
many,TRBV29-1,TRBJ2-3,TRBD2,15,TGCAGCGTGGGGGCAGCGGGGGGATACACAGATACGCAGTATTTT,CSVGAAGGYTDTQYF
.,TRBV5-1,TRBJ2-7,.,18,TGCGCCAGCAGCTTGGGGATGAGGGTTAAGGGGACCTCCTACGAGCAGTACTTC,CASSLGMRVKGTSYEQYF
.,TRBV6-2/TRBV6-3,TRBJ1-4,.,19,TGTGCCAGCAGCAAACGGGACGGACAATTTCCTACAACTAATGAAAAACTGTTTTTT,CASSKRDGQFPTTNEKLFF
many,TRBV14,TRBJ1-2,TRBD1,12,TGTGCCAGCAGCCAGGACAGGGTTGGCTACACCTTC,CASSQDRVGYTF
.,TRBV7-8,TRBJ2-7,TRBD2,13,TGTGCCAGCAGCTTCGGGGGGTTCTACGAGCAGTACTTC,CASSFGGFYEQYF
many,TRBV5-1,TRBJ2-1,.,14,TGCGCCAGCAGCTTAGGTGGATCCTACAATGAGCAGTTCTTC,CASSLGGSYNEQFF
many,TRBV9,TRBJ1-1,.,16,TGTGCCAGCAGCGTATCGGAAAGGCAGGGAGGAACTGAAGCTTTCTTT,CASSVSERQGGTEAFF
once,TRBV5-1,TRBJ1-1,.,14,TGCGCCAGCAGCTTAGGAAAGTGGTCCACTGAAGCTTTCTTT,CASSLGKWSTEAFF
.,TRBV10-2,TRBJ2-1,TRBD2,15,TGCGCCAGCGTGGCTAGCGGGAGGGCCGGGGATGAGCAGTTCTTC,CASVASGRAGDEQFF
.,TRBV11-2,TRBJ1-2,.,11,TGTGCCAGCAGCTTAGGAGATGGCTACACCTTC,CASSLGDGYTF
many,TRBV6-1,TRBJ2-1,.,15,TGTGCCAGCAATATATGGTATAGCATCTACAATGAGCAGTTCTTC,CASNIWYSIYNEQFF
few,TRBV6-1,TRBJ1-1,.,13,TGTGCCAGCAGTGTGAAGGGGAACACTGAAGCTTTCTTT,CASSVKGNTEAFF
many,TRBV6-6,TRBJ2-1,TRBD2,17,TGTGCCAGCAGTTACTCCCATCCTAGCGGGGCATACAATGAGCAGTTCTTC,CASSYSHPSGAYNEQFF
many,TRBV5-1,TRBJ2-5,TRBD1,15,TGCGCCAGCAGTCCCGACAGGGCAGATCAAGAGACCCAGTACTTC,CASSPDRADQETQYF
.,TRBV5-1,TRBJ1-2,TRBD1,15,TGCGCCAGCAGCTTGGAAGGGGGACAGGGTAGAAGCTACACCTTC,CASSLEGGQGRSYTF
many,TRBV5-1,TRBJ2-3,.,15,TGCGCCAGCAGCTTGGAGGAGGGCTCTAGAGATACGCAGTATTTT,CASSLEEGSRDTQYF
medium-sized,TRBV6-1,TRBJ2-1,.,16,TGTGCCAGCAGTGAAGTAGGGGTGGGGATTAACAATGAGCAGTTCTTC,CASSEVGVGINNEQFF
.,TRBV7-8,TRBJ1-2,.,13,TGTGCCAGCAGCTTATTGTCGGTCTATGGCTACACCTTC,CASSLLSVYGYTF
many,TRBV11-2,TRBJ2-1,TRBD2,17,TGTGCCAGCAGCTTGGTTGCGGCGGGAGCATCCAACAATGAGCAGTTCTTC,CASSLVAAGASNNEQFF
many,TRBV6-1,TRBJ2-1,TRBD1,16,TGTGCCAGCAGTGAGTGGGGGACAGGGGGAATCAATGAGCAGTTCTTC,CASSEWGTGGINEQFF
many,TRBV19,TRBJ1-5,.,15,TGTGCCAGTAATAATGGAGGTGGAAGCAATCAGCCCCAGCATTTT,CASNNGGGSNQPQHF
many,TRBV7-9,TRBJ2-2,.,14,TGTGCCAGCAGCTCCACATCGTACGCCGGGGAGCTGTTTTTT,CASSSTSYAGELFF
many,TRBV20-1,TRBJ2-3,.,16,TGCAGTGCATCTCCTCGAGCGGATACTAGCACAGATACGCAGTATTTT,CSASPRADTSTDTQYF
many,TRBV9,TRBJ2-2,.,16,TGTGCCAGCAGCGTAGTCCCCAGGGCGGACACCGGGGAGCTGTTTTTT,CASSVVPRADTGELFF
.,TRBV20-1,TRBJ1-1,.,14,TGCAGTGCTAGTGGGACACCTAATCCCGAGGGTGCTTTCTTT,CSASGTPNPEGAFF
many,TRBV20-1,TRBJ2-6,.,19,TGCAGTGCTAGGATCTCGGGGCGGCGAACAAAATCTGGGGCCAACGTCCTGACTTTC,CSARISGRRTKSGANVLTF
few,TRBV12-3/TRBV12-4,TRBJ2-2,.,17,TGTGCCAGCAGTTCAAACCTACTAGCCACAGACACCTGGGAGCTGTTTTTT,CASSSNLLATDTWELFF
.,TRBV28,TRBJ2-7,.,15,TGTGCCAGTAGTTTCCCTCTCGCCAGTGCCTACGAGCAGTACTTC,CASSFPLASAYEQYF
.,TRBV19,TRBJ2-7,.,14,TGTGCCAGTATGGGCGTAGGCAGGTCGGGGGAGCAGTACTTC,CASMGVGRSGEQYF
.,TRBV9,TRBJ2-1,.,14,TGTGCCAGCAGCGTAGAATCTCCGGGGGATGAGCAGTTCTTC,CASSVESPGDEQFF
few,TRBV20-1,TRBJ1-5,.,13,TGCAGTGCCCCCGGGGGGTGCGGGAGGCCCCAGCATTTT,CSAPGGCGRPQHF